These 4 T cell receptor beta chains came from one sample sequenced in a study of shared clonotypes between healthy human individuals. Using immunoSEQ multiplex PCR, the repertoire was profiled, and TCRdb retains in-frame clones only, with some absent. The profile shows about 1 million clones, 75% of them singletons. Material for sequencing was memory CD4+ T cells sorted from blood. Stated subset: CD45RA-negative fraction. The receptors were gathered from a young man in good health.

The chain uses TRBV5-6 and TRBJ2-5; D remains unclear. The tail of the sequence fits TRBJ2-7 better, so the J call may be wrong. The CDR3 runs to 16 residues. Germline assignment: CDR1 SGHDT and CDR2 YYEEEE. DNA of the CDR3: TGTGCCAGCAGCTTGTCACGTTCGCCGGTACCCTACGAGCAGTACTTC. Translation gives CASSLSRSPVPYEQYF.

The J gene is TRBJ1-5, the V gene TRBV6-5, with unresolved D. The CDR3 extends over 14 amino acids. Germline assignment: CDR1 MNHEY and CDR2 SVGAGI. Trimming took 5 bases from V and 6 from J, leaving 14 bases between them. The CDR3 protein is CASSTGGSGQPQHF. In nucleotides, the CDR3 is TGTGCCAGCAGTACGGGAGGGAGCGGTCAGCCCCAGCATTTT.

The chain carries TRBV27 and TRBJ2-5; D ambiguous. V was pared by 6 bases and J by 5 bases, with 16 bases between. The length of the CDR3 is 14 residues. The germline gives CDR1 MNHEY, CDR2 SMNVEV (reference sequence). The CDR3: CASRYTRVKETQYF. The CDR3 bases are TGTGCCAGCAGGTACACCAGAGTCAAGGAGACCCAGTACTTC.

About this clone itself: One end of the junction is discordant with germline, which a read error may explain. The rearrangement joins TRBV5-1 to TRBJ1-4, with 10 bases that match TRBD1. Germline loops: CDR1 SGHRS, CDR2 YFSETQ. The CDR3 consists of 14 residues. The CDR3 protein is CAGSLGQGGEKLFF. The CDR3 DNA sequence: TGCGCCGGCAGCTTAGGACAGGGGGGAGAAAAACTGTTTTTT.